This is a list of T cell receptor beta chains from one sample in a study of blood T cell repertoires in COVID-19. Assay used: immunoSEQ multiplex PCR; TCRdb lists only in-frame clones, some missing. The sample lists hundreds of thousands of clones, roughly nine tenths occurring once. Specimen: PBMCs or T cells enriched from blood (not recorded which). These receptors originate from a woman in her twenties or thirties who had recovered from COVID-19. The CDR3 runs from the conserved cysteine through the conserved F or W. A clone size is listed for some rows: how often the clone was seen (once, few, many), or a class if it is expanded.

v_gene,abundance,j_gene,CDR3aa
TRBV6-1,NA,TRBJ2-1,CASSELGGYNEQFF
TRBV9,NA,TRBJ1-2,CASSDPGQGNYGYTF
TRBV19,NA,TRBJ2-7,CASGDRGGYEQYF
TRBV7-9,NA,TRBJ2-2,CASSLITPRSTGELFF
TRBV10-1,NA,TRBJ2-5,CASSEARGAGETQYF
TRBV29-1,NA,TRBJ2-5,CSVYRGQETQYF
TRBV6-9,NA,TRBJ1-2,CASSHIPGLNYGYTF
TRBV7-2,few,TRBJ2-1,CASSLSLLNEQFF
TRBV28,NA,TRBJ1-2,CASRPPGESYGYTF
TRBV5-6,NA,TRBJ1-3,CASSLGGIQSSGNTIYF
TRBV4-3,NA,TRBJ1-1,CASSLQMNTEAFF
TRBV7-2,NA,TRBJ1-2,CASSLAPGNYGYTF
TRBV6-5,NA,TRBJ1-2,CASSYFAADRAGYTF
TRBV5-1,NA,TRBJ2-5,CASSPGGARETQYF
TRBV6-5,NA,TRBJ2-1,CASSSETSGGAYEQFF
TRBV5-4,NA,TRBJ1-2,CASSFSSQTLYTF
TRBV19,NA,TRBJ2-5,CASSPRLAGMETQYF
TRBV6-1,NA,TRBJ2-7,CASSEVQREQYF
TRBV7-9,NA,TRBJ1-1,CASSLGGRVNTEAFF
TRBV13,NA,TRBJ2-7,CASSLERGSNYEQYF
TRBV28,NA,TRBJ1-6,CASSLTGVHSPLHF
TRBV5-8,NA,TRBJ1-4,CASSGTGTPEANEKLFF
TRBV6-1,NA,TRBJ1-5,CASGQEYSNQPQHF
TRBV2,once,TRBJ1-4,CATTGLIATNEKLFF
TRBV4-1,few,TRBJ2-3,CASSQEGGSDTQYF
TRBV5-6,NA,TRBJ2-7,CASSRDSNSYEQYF
TRBV28,NA,TRBJ1-6,CASRSSSSYNSPLHF
TRBV5-1,NA,TRBJ2-3,CASSLGMGDRGADTQYF
TRBV5-1,NA,TRBJ1-3,CASSEGTAGNTIYF
TRBV6-1,NA,TRBJ1-1,CASSVGVGARNTEAFF
TRBV7-9,NA,TRBJ2-5,CASSLKGRGRETQYF
TRBV28,NA,TRBJ2-7,CASSLWEGVSYEQYF
TRBV7-2,once,TRBJ1-1,CASSVPGGTEAFF
TRBV30,NA,TRBJ1-3,CAWSAGIGNTIYF
TRBV27,NA,TRBJ2-7,CASSLELFPPYEQYF
TRBV10-3,NA,TRBJ1-4,CAISEEGAPSPNEKLFF
TRBV28,NA,TRBJ1-2,CASSFQGRDGYTF
TRBV24-1,NA,TRBJ2-3,CATSDPGQAADTQYF